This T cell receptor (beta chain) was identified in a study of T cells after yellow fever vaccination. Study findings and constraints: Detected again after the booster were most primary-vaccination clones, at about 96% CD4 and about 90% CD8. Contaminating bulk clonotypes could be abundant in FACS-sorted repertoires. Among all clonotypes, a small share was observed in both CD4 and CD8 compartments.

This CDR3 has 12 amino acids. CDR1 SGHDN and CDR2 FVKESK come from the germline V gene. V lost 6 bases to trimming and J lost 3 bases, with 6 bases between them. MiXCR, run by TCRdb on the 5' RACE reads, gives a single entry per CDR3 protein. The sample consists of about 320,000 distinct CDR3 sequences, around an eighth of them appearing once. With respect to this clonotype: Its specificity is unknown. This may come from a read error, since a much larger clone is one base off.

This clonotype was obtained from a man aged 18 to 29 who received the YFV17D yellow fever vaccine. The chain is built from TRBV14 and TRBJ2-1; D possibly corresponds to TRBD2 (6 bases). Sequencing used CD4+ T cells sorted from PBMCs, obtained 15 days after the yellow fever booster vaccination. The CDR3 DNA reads TGTGCCAGCAGGGACTACTACAATGAGCAGTTCTTC. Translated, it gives CASRDYYNEQFF.